Included here is one TCR beta chain sequence, with context. Its target antigen remains unknown. No quality values exist for individual bases; no much larger clone is one base distant. Its CDR3 holds 16 amino acids, cysteine through phenylalanine. Only the CDR3 portion is preserved as DNA: 48 bases, with reading frame beginning at the first base. In the germline V gene (reference sequence), CDR1 corresponds to MNHEY and CDR2 to SMNVEV. V loses 2 bases at its end and J loses 2 bases; junction bases beyond the gene matches: 5. The source of the sample is a study of neoadjuvant anti-PD-1 for oral cavity cancer (dated by TCRdb to the early 2020s). In the study overall: Patients mostly received three to four biweekly doses of nivolumab at 3 mg/kg before curative-intent surgical resection. A roughly 35% response rate was observed in the parent correlative cohort, in which about a dozen patients were included. For patients who did not progress, a fourth nivolumab dose was given around day 43, followed by definitive surgical resection on days 50-56. Under RECIST 1.1, a patient counted as a responder if showing complete response, partial response or stable disease, and as a non-responder if showing progression. The full study reports these points: TCR analyses included only three patients per response group, and the authors called for larger cohorts for validation. A higher pretreatment blood Treg/Th17 ratio correlated with both higher pretreatment blood TCRbeta clonality and lower post-treatment tumor TCRbeta clonality. Within PBMCs, T cell clonality (Gini index) was significantly higher in non-responders than responders after neoadjuvant nivolumab.

The time point tag for this specimen amounts to: before neoadjuvant nivolumab. The patients had newly diagnosed stage II-IVA oral cavity squamous cell carcinoma and had not received any prior systemic or radiation treatment. The cohort consisted of patients with HPV-negative, locally advanced oral cavity squamous cell carcinoma. Peripheral blood mononuclear cells were analyzed directly, without maintenance or expansion in culture. Samples were obtained from a longitudinal correlative study of a single-arm phase II trial of neoadjuvant nivolumab in oral cavity squamous cell carcinoma. Genomic DNA-based TCRbeta sequencing was performed on subject-matched pre- and post-treatment PBMCs and tumors from three responders and three non-responders. Peripheral blood mononuclear cells were collected once before nivolumab treatment and again after treatment, at the time of surgery. The Maxwell RSC DNA from Cells kit was used to extract genomic DNA from PBMCs.

For deep sequencing, each PBMC sample was run in six replicates, with libraries mostly built from approximately 0.45 ug of input genomic DNA. The immunoSEQ hsTCRbeta kit was used to prepare TCRbeta libraries according to the manufacturer's instructions. The completed libraries were mixed into a single pool at 3 nM, then sequenced with an Illumina NovaSeq 6000 S4 flow cell. The authors' analysis ran thus. Raw data preprocessing and quality control were performed with the immunoSEQ Analyzer. The analysis was limited to productive rearrangements, and each clonotype was defined by a unique CDR3 amino acid sequence. Repertoire clonality was estimated as the Gini-Simpson index, which was calculated using the R package tcR. Student's t test was used to compare Gini indices, while Pearson correlation assessed associations with tumor size change. The source is immuneACCESS, and TCRdb retained only in-frame sequences with V and J called. Part of the clones is not carried over; for the studies checked, unresolved V genes explain less than half of this, and the remainder is unexplained. For V, J and clone size, that table is used; D and trimming come from the DNA. In all, the sample holds about 62,000 clones, and around four fifths of those were seen once. The ten largest clones take up approximately 2.8% of the sample.

The chain uses TRBV27 and TRBJ2-5, with 10 middle bases fitting TRBD2. This material consisted of PBMCs, taken before nivolumab (anti-PD-1) treatment. This receptor was obtained from a person aged 35 to 85 with oral cavity squamous cell carcinoma. The DNA sequence reads TGTGCCAGCAGTTTAGGGGTAGCGGGGGGACAAGAGACCCAGTACTTC. Its translation is CASSLGVAGGQETQYF.